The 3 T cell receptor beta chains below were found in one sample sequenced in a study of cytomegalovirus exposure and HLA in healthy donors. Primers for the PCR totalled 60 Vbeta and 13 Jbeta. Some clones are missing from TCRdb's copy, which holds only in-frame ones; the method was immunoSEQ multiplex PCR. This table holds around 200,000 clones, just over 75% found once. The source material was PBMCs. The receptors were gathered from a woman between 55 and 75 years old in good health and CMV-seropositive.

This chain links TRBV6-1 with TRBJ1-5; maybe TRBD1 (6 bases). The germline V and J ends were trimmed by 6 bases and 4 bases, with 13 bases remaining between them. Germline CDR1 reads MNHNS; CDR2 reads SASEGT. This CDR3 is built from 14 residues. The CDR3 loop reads CASRWGGDNQPQHF. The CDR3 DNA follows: TGTGCCAGCAGGTGGGGGGGCGATAATCAGCCCCAGCATTTT.

CDR3 sequence (DNA): TGTGCCAGCAGTAGGACAGATAACTATGGCTACACCTTC. Residues: CASSRTDNYGYTF. This chain links TRBV9 with TRBJ1-2; a possible D gene is TRBD1 (6 bases). The V and J ends lost 5 bases and 1 base respectively, with 9 bases between them. This CDR3 is 13 amino acids long. The germline CDR1 and CDR2 sequences are SGDLS and YYNGEE.

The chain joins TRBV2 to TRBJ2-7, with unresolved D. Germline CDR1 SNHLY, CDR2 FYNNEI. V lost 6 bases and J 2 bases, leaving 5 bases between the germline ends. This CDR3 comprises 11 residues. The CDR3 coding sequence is TGTGCCAGCAGGCAGACCTACGAGCAGTACTTC. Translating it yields CASRQTYEQYF.